This paragraph covers one T cell receptor (beta chain) sequence. Its matching antigen is unknown. In the PCR, 60 Vbeta and 13 Jbeta primers were used. Some clones are missing from TCRdb's copy, which holds only in-frame ones; the method was immunoSEQ multiplex PCR. Of roughly 140,000 clones listed, 75% to 90% are singletons. This sample was taken from a study of cytomegalovirus exposure and HLA in healthy donors. In the study overall: Earlier, about 180 million T cells were analyzed, and fewer than 120 million unique TCR beta sequences were found among them.

V was cut by 0 bases and J by 1 base, with 13 bases left in between. Germline CDR1 MNHEY, CDR2 SVGAGI. The CDR3 length is 16 residues. General study findings and limits: Across all donors, roughly uniform sequencing depth was an assumption of the presence/absence analyses.

The sequenced material came from PBMCs. V and J are TRBV6-5 and TRBJ2-7; maybe TRBD2 (6 bases). The source is a middle-aged man in good health and CMV-seronegative. In DNA, the CDR3 is TGTGCCAGCAGTTACTCTGGGAGGACGGGTTCCTACGAGCAGTACTTC. Encoded protein: CASSYSGRTGSYEQYF.